This T cell receptor (beta chain) originates from a study of tumor-infiltrating lymphocytes in localized non-small cell lung cancer. Turning to the study itself: Tumor tissue and non-adjacent uninvolved lung came from each patient. Whole-study results and caveats: Only some patients had TCR sequencing, depending on available tissue. Higher tumor T cell infiltration than in uninvolved lung was supported by TCRbeta sequencing. No T-cell fraction difference was seen between IM1 and IM2 tumors.

The CDR3 is made up of 14 amino acids. V lost 6 bases to trimming and J lost 3 bases, with 15 bases between them. Germline values: CDR1 MNHEY, CDR2 SVGAGI. Produced via immunoSEQ multiplex PCR; TCRdb's table is partial and in-frame only. The repertoire holds roughly 15,000 clones, with 65% to 75% as singletons. Concerning this clone itself: The antigen is unknown.

The material sequenced was uninvolved lung tissue not adjacent to the tumor. The receptor was derived from a human donor with non-small cell lung cancer. The chain uses TRBV6-5 and TRBJ2-7; D is perhaps TRBD2 (6 bases). The CDR3 DNA is TGTGCCAGCAGAAAGTATCGGGAGTTCTACGAGCAGTACTTC. It specifies CASRKYREFYEQYF.